These 32 T cell receptor beta chains originate from one sample sequenced in a study of cytomegalovirus exposure and HLA in healthy donors. PCR was performed using 60 Vbeta and 13 Jbeta primers. The assay was immunoSEQ multiplex PCR, and TCRdb's table has in-frame clones only and misses some. The sample shows approximately 220,000 clones, 65% to 80% of them seen only once. The sample taken for sequencing was PBMCs. Receptors originate from a man aged 40-49 years in good health and CMV-seronegative.

The V call is TRBV27, the J call TRBJ2-2; D gene uncertain. Deletions cut 3 bases from V and 1 base from J, with 9 bases between. Germline V CDR1 and CDR2: MNHEY, SMNVEV (reference sequence). The CDR3 length is 15 residues. For the CDR3, the DNA is TGTGCCAGCAGTTTCACACAGTTGAACACCGGGGAGCTGTTTTTT. The encoded protein is CASSFTQLNTGELFF.

In its sample, this clone was seen a few times. This chain uses TRBV27 with TRBJ2-5, with 11 nucleotides matching TRBD2. The J call is uncertain, as TRBJ2-7 better fits the DNA end. Looked up from germline, CDR1 is MNHEY and CDR2 is SMNVEV (reference sequence). The CDR3 has 15 amino acids. The CDR3, as DNA: TGTGCCAGCAGTCCATCAGCTAGCGGGAGGTACGAGCAGTACTTC. This encodes CASSPSASGRYEQYF.

This clone appeared once. The V call is TRBV5-6, the J call TRBJ2-3; D might be TRBD1 (6 bases). The CDR3 has 16 residues. V shed 4 bases and J shed 0 bases, with 15 bases lying between them. The germline V gene encodes CDR1 SGHDT and CDR2 YYEEEE. CDR3 DNA: TGTGCCAGCAGCCACGGGGTGGGGGCCAGCACAGATACGCAGTATTTT. This sequence encodes CASSHGVGASTDTQYF.

The chain uses TRBV13 and TRBJ2-4; TRBD1 agrees at 7 bases. V lost 5 bases and J lost 4; bases outside the gene matches: 8. Germline V gene sequence: CDR1 PRHDT, CDR2 FYEKMQ (reference sequence). This CDR3 region has 15 residues. The CDR3 bases are TGTGCCAGCAGCCTTAGGCTGGGACAGAAAAACATTCAGTACTTC. Residues: CASSLRLGQKNIQYF.

The chain combines TRBV18 with TRBJ1-3; D remains ambiguous. Trimming removed 3 bases from V and 0 bases from J, with 6 bases in between. The CDR3 loop spans 14 amino acids. Germline V gene lookup returns CDR1 KGHSH and CDR2 LQKENI. The CDR3 DNA sequence: TGTGCCAGCTCACCTTGGCTCTCTGGAAACACCATATATTTT. This gives the protein CASSPWLSGNTIYF.

The chain carries TRBV2 and TRBJ2-2; 9 bases align to TRBD1. Trimming at V came to 6 bases and at J to 6 bases, leaving 8 bases not matched to a gene. The CDR3 is made up of 15 amino acids. Per the germline V gene, CDR1 is SNHLY and CDR2 is FYNNEI. The CDR3 DNA is TGTGCCAGCAGCTTTACAGGGGGCAGGGCCGGGGAGCTGTTTTTT. It is translated as CASSFTGGRAGELFF. The full variable domain, completed using reference TRBV2 and TRBJ2-2, is EPEVTQTPSHQVTQMGQEVILRCVPISNHLYFYWYRQILGQKVEFLVSFYNNEISEKSEIFDDQFSVERPDGSNFTLKIRSTKLEDSAMYFCASSFTGGRAGELFFGEGSRLTVL.

This clone was detected a few times. The chain links TRBV4-2 to TRBJ2-5, with D perhaps TRBD2 (6 bases). Per germline, CDR1 LGHNA and CDR2 YNFKEQ. The CDR3 runs to 17 residues. Trimming stripped 0 bases from V and 0 bases from J, with 14 bases between. This CDR3 reads CASSQDKPSGYQETQYF. CDR3 nucleotides: TGTGCCAGCAGCCAAGATAAACCAAGCGGGTACCAAGAGACCCAGTACTTC.

The V and J genes are TRBV7-6 and TRBJ2-3; tentative D call: TRBD2 (5 bases). The V and J ends lost 3 bases and 1 base respectively, with 8 bases between them. The germline V gene encodes CDR1 SGHVS and CDR2 FNYEAQ. The CDR3 spans 14 residues. CDR3 loop: CASSLRAGTDTQYF. DNA for the CDR3: TGTGCCAGCAGCTTGAGGGCCGGCACAGATACGCAGTATTTT.

The chain joins TRBV11-2 to TRBJ1-3; perhaps TRBD1 as D (5 bases). CDR3 length equals 16 residues. Germline V CDR1 and CDR2: SGHAT, FQNNGV. V was cut by 3 bases and J by 0 bases, with 12 bases left in between. CDR3 residues: CASSFFTGLSGNTIYF. DNA of the CDR3: TGTGCCAGCAGCTTTTTTACAGGCCTCTCTGGAAACACCATATATTTT.

The V and J genes are TRBV4-2 and TRBJ2-1; a weak D match, TRBD2 (6 bases). Germline lookup yields CDR1 LGHNA and CDR2 YNFKEQ. Trimming stripped 0 bases from V and 5 bases from J, with 11 bases between. The CDR3 extends over 15 amino acids. The CDR3 DNA follows: TGTGCCAGCAGCCAAGATTTTACTAGCAACAATGAGCAGTTCTTC. It is translated as CASSQDFTSNNEQFF.

The rearrangement links TRBV2 to TRBJ1-1, with D uncertain. Per the germline V gene, CDR1 is SNHLY and CDR2 is FYNNEI. Trimming cost V 10 bases and J 5 bases, with 20 bases left between them. This CDR3 has 14 amino acids. The CDR3 DNA reads as TGTGCCACCAAGCAGTCATTGGGAGGGACTGAAGCTTTCTTT. This codes for CATKQSLGGTEAFF.

This clone was counted a single time. The junction and the germline gene differ at one end; a read error may be behind it. This chain uses TRBV7-9 with TRBJ1-5; 9 positions match TRBD1. This CDR3 spans 17 amino acids. Germline-derived CDR1 and CDR2 are SEHNR and FQNEAQ (reference sequence). The CDR3: CASSLGQGIYSNQPQHF. For the CDR3, the DNA is TGTGCCAGCAGTTTAGGACAGGGGATTTATAGCAATCAGCCCCAGCATTTT.

The J gene is TRBJ2-7, the V gene TRBV4-3, with D tentatively TRBD1 (5 bases). The ends were cut back, 3 bases at V and 3 bases at J, with 15 bases in the middle. Germline lookup yields CDR1 LGHNA and CDR2 YSLEER. This CDR3 spans 15 amino acids. CDR3 nucleotide sequence: TGCGCCAGCAGCCAGACCGGGCAGGGCGGCTACGAGCAGTACTTC. It is translated as CASSQTGQGGYEQYF.

This chain uses TRBV6-6 with TRBJ2-1; 12 nucleotides agree with TRBD1. The V gene's germline CDR1 is MNHNY and CDR2 SVGAGI (reference sequence). J was trimmed by 8 bases and V by 4 bases; bases with no gene match: 9. This CDR3 contains 16 residues. DNA of the CDR3: TGTGCCAGCAGTTCCCCGCCGGGACAGGGGGCCTATGAGCAGTTCTTC. Translation: CASSSPPGQGAYEQFF.

V is TRBV2 and J is TRBJ2-1; TRBD2 agrees at 13 bases. The CDR3 length is 15 residues. J lost 9 bases, V lost 4 bases, and 6 bases had no gene match. The V gene's germline CDR1 is SNHLY and CDR2 FYNNEI. CDR3 coding DNA: TGTGCCAGCAGTGTTGGACTAGCGGGAGATGCTGAGCAGTTCTTC. Amino acid sequence: CASSVGLAGDAEQFF.

This rearrangement joins TRBV5-1 to TRBJ2-5, with 8 nucleotides matching TRBD1. V lost 7 bases and J lost 0; bases outside the gene matches: 8. The CDR3 loop spans 15 amino acids. From germline, CDR1 is SGHRS and CDR2 YFSETQ. The DNA of the CDR3 is TGCGCCAGCGGACGGACAGGGACGTACCAAGAGACCCAGTACTTC. It is translated as CASGRTGTYQETQYF.

The chain links TRBV2 to TRBJ2-3; 7 bases match TRBD2. CDR3 length: 15 residues. Germline CDR1 and CDR2: SNHLY and FYNNEI. V lost 3 bases and J lost 4; bases outside the gene matches: 7. CDR3 DNA sequence: TGTGCCAGCAGTGATGGATTCGGACTAGCAGATACGCAGTATTTT. This sequence encodes CASSDGFGLADTQYF.

The genes are TRBV12-5 and TRBJ2-1; D possibly corresponds to TRBD2 (6 bases). The CDR3 is made up of 15 amino acids. V lost 6 bases and J 3 bases, leaving 15 bases between the germline ends. Germline V CDR1 and CDR2: LGHNT, FRNRAP. The CDR3 region has the DNA TGTGCTAGTGGAGGAGGCGGGGACGGCTACAATGAGCAGTTCTTC. Translating it yields CASGGGGDGYNEQFF.

The chain is built from TRBV10-2 and TRBJ2-7; TRBD1 aligns across 11 bases. Germline V gives CDR1 WSHSY, CDR2 SAAADI. The V segment lost 2 bases and the J segment 6 bases; nucleotides outside the gene matches: 3. The CDR3 totals 14 residues. CDR3 nucleotide sequence: TGCGCCAGCAGTGAGGCGGACAGGGGGCGCGAGCAGTACTTC. It is translated as CASSEADRGREQYF.

This clone was detected only a few times. The chain carries TRBV6-5 and TRBJ2-1; 8 positions agree with TRBD2. The CDR3 sequence is 14 residues long. Germline CDR1 MNHEY, CDR2 SVGAGI. The trim removed 5 bases at V and 1 base at J, leaving 1 base unmatched. The CDR3 loop is CASSIAGSYNEQFF. The CDR3 DNA sequence: TGTGCCAGCAGTATAGCGGGGTCCTACAATGAGCAGTTCTTC.

The chain uses TRBV7-2 and TRBJ2-2; the match to TRBD1 covers 9 bases. Germline CDR1 and CDR2: SGHTA and FQGNSA. The CDR3 consists of 17 residues. V trimming: 5 bases; J trimming: 5 bases; junction bases outside the gene matches: 12. The CDR3 DNA reads as TGTGCCAGCAGCCGCTCGGGGCACGGACAGGGGACCGGGGAGCTGTTTTTT. Protein sequence: CASSRSGHGQGTGELFF.

The chain joins TRBV5-1 to TRBJ2-2; TRBD2 agrees at 11 bases. This CDR3 comprises 15 residues. With 3 bases clipped from V and 6 bases from J, the junction kept 4 bases outside the gene matches. The germline V gene encodes CDR1 SGHRS and CDR2 YFSETQ. In nucleotides, the CDR3 is TGCGCCAGCAGCTATAGCGGGAGGGCCCCCGGGGAGCTGTTTTTT. Translation gives CASSYSGRAPGELFF. Variable domain in full (rest from reference TRBV5-1 and TRBJ2-2): KAGVTQTPRYLIKTRGQQVTLSCSPISGHRSVSWYQQTPGQGLQFLFEYFSETQRNKGNFPGRFSGRQFSNSRSEMNVSTLELGDSALYLCASSYSGRAPGELFFGEGSRLTVL.

In this sample, this clone turned up a few times. This rearrangement joins TRBV5-4 to TRBJ2-3; 8 bases align to TRBD2. Germline V gives CDR1 SGHNT, CDR2 YYREEE (reference sequence). Losses at the gene ends were 3 bases for V and 7 bases for J; bases not matched to a gene: 13. There are 16 residues in the CDR3. CDR3 region: CASSSAQGERGHTQYF. The CDR3 bases are TGTGCCAGCAGCTCTGCACAGGGCGAGCGGGGGCATACGCAGTATTTT.

A few counts support this clone. This chain connects TRBV5-1 to TRBJ2-7; 13 bases align to TRBD2. After removal of 4 bases from V and 0 bases from J, the junction contained 7 bases not matched to a gene. The CDR3 totals 17 residues. From germline, CDR1 is SGHRS and CDR2 YFSETQ. In DNA form, the CDR3 reads TGCGCCAGCAGCCCGGGACTAGCGGGGACCAGCTCCTACGAGCAGTACTTC. Protein sequence: CASSPGLAGTSSYEQYF.

The chain employs TRBV7-3 and TRBJ2-2; no clear D gene. Between the trimmed V and J ends, which lost 5 bases and 0 bases, there was a span of 7 bases. The CDR3 spans 14 residues. Germline loops: CDR1 SGHTA, CDR2 FQGTGA. CDR3 loop: CASSPLANTGELFF. CDR3 nucleotide sequence: TGTGCCAGCAGCCCCCTAGCGAACACCGGGGAGCTGTTTTTT. Filled out from reference TRBV7-3 and TRBJ2-2, the complete variable domain reads GAGVSQTPSNKVTEKGKYVELRCDPISGHTALYWYRQSLGQGPEFLIYFQGTGAADDSGLPNDRFFAVRPEGSVSTLKIQRTERGDSAVYLCASSPLANTGELFFGEGSRLTVL.

The gene calls are TRBV11-3 and TRBJ1-1, with D tentatively TRBD1 (6 bases). The CDR3 length is 14 residues. CDR1 and CDR2 from the germline V gene are SGHNT and YENEEA. The germline V and J ends were trimmed by 6 bases and 4 bases, with 15 bases remaining between them. The CDR3 bases are TGTGCCAGCAGTGAACAGGGCGCGGGCACTGAAGCTTTCTTT. Protein: CASSEQGAGTEAFF. The full variable domain, its missing parts supplied by reference TRBV11-3 and TRBJ1-1, is EAGVVQSPRYKIIEKKQPVAFWCNPISGHNTLYWYLQNLGQGPELLIRYENEEAVDDSQLPKDRFSAERLKGVDSTLKIQPAELGDSAVYLCASSEQGAGTEAFFGQGTRLTVV.

Only one count was recorded for this clone. This rearrangement joins TRBV27 to TRBJ1-1; D possibly corresponds to TRBD1 (5 bases). Germline CDR1 MNHEY, CDR2 SMNVEV (reference sequence). V lost 7 bases and J lost 5, with 14 bases in between. The CDR3 spans 13 residues. CDR3 sequence: CASTPSGGTEAFF. The CDR3 region has the DNA TGTGCCAGCACCCCATCGGGGGGTACTGAAGCTTTCTTT.

The V and J genes are TRBV28 and TRBJ2-6, with a weak D call TRBD2 (5 bases). The CDR3 extends over 18 amino acids. Trimming took off 8 bases at V and 2 bases at J, with 22 bases between the two ends. CDR1 and CDR2 from the germline V gene are MDHEN and SYDVKM. CDR3 sequence: CASAGPVGKGTGANVLTF. DNA for the CDR3: TGTGCCAGCGCGGGCCCCGTGGGGAAGGGAACTGGGGCCAACGTCCTGACTTTC.

The rearrangement joins TRBV7-3 to TRBJ1-1; 7 nucleotides align to TRBD1. V gave up 4 bases and J gave up 6 bases; unmatched junction bases: 2. CDR1 SGHTA and CDR2 FQGTGA come from the germline V gene. CDR3 length: 12 amino acids. The CDR3 DNA is TGTGCCAGCAGCTCAGGACAGGCTGAAGCTTTCTTT. This translates into CASSSGQAEAFF.

This chain joins TRBV18 and TRBJ2-7, with a weak D call TRBD2 (5 bases). CDR3 length: 14 amino acids. V lost 4 bases and J lost 3, with 13 bases in between. Germline CDR1 is KGHSH and CDR2 is LQKENI. The CDR3 here is CASSRAGQNYEQYF. As DNA, the CDR3 is TGTGCCAGCTCACGTGCGGGCCAAAACTACGAGCAGTACTTC.

The chain has TRBV5-4 and TRBJ1-6, with D tentatively TRBD1 (6 bases). The V end was cut by 8 bases, the J end by 4 bases, with 19 bases between. This CDR3 contains 16 residues. Germline-derived CDR1 and CDR2 are SGHNT and YYREEE (reference sequence). The CDR3 DNA follows: TGTGCCAGTAAACTACAGGGAGGGATGTATAATTCACCCCTCCACTTT. Its translation: CASKLQGGMYNSPLHF. Full variable domain (outside the CDR3, taken from reference TRBV5-4 and TRBJ1-6): ETGVTQSPTHLIKTRGQQVTLRCSSQSGHNTVSWYQQALGQGPQFIFQYYREEENGRGNFPPRFSGLQFPNYSSELNVNALELDDSALYLCASKLQGGMYNSPLHFGNGTRLTVT.

The chain combines TRBV27 with TRBJ1-5; D gene uncertain. Germline CDR1 is MNHEY and CDR2 is SMNVEV (reference sequence). This CDR3 spans 16 amino acids. V was shortened by 5 bases and J by 4 bases, with 18 bases between the two germline ends. In nucleotides, the CDR3 is TGTGCCAGCAGTCCCAGTGGCCCGGCGGGTAATCAGCCCCAGCATTTT. Its translation is CASSPSGPAGNQPQHF.